This TCR beta chain was found in a study of T cell responses to AZD1222 COVID-19 vaccine. General study findings and limits: Among AZD1222 vaccinees, only five to seven were seropositive at baseline. Increases in Spike-specific TCR breadth and depth were seen after two AZD1222 doses. No repertoire was sampled before or during the peak T cell response, only after it.

Worth noting for this clone: Its antigen is unidentified.

In germline, CDR1 is MNHEY, CDR2 SVGAGI. The CDR3 has 12 residues. V shed 9 bases, J shed 3 bases, and the junction held 5 bases outside the gene matches. Sequencing used immunoSEQ multiplex PCR; TCRdb keeps in-frame clones, though not all of them. The data show about 94,000 clones, 70% to 90% seen once. The chain recombines TRBV6-5 with TRBJ2-7, with 7 bases matching TRBD1. This clonotype was sampled from an adult who received the AZD1222 COVID-19 vaccine. Material: peripheral blood, obtained 28 days after the second AZD1222 dose. DNA of the CDR3: TGTGCCAGTGACAGGGAAAGCTACGAGCAGTACTTC. Encoded protein: CASDRESYEQYF.